This T cell receptor (delta chain) was documented in a study of gamma-delta T cells after stem cell transplantation. TCRdb applied CATT to the RT-PCR reads for clone calling. The table includes about 5,400 delta-chain clones, approximately 9% detected once. This clone is labeled as medium-sized. This sequence was found in a human donor. It is not recorded whose cells these are; they may come from a transplant donor. The source material was gamma-delta T cells.

The CDR3 DNA sequence: TGTGCCTGTGACACCGTGGACCACACCGATAAACTCATCTTT. Translated: CACDTVDHTDKLIF. The chain employs TRDV2 and TRDJ1; D remains unclear. Germline-derived CDR1 and CDR2 are GEAIGNYY and EKD. This CDR3 spans 14 amino acids. V shed 0 bases and J shed 0 bases, with 7 bases lying between them.